One T cell receptor (beta chain) is described in this entry. Adults between roughly 18 and 89 years of age took part from 20 to 25 US areas. Allocation to cohorts depended on clinical history reported by the participants. These data come from a study of blood T cell repertoires in COVID-19. In the authors' methods: Counts of nucleated cells, estimated from reference gene primer amplification, were obtained. Measured with immunoSEQ multiplex PCR; TCRdb has only the in-frame clones, and not every one. The V and J calls and clone size come from that table; D and trimming were worked out from the DNA. This sample has roughly 150,000 clones, with 70% to 90% found just once. The length of the CDR3 is 16 residues. CDR1 is GTSNPN and CDR2 is SVGIG in the germline V gene (reference sequence). The V end lost 3 bases, the J end lost 0 bases, and 16 bases lay between the germline ends.

The TCR sequence derives from a middle-aged woman who had recovered from COVID-19. The sequencing sample was made of PBMCs or T cells enriched from blood (not recorded which). This chain connects TRBV30 to TRBJ2-3, with a possible D match to TRBD2 (6 bases). The DNA of the CDR3 is TGTGCCTGGAGGTTAGGGGCGGGAAGGAGCACAGATACGCAGTATTTT. Protein: CAWRLGAGRSTDTQYF.